The 16 T cell receptor beta chains reported below all come from one sample, sequenced in a study of regulatory T cells in long-lasting Graves disease. Noted time point: persistent/refractory GD, antithyroid drugs over 5 years with positive TRAb. PBMC RNA served as the TCR library source. Through Arm-PCR of CDR3 regions and iRepertoire HTBI primers, TCR beta libraries were built. MiXCR, applied by TCRdb to the multiplex PCR reads, yields one record per CDR3 protein. Among about 400,000 distinct CDR3 sequences listed, around 21% were seen once. Material: peripheral blood mononuclear cells (PBMCs), obtained when the disease was refractory, from a patient treated with antithyroid drugs. The source of these receptors is a female donor with Graves disease.

V gene TRBV5-1 combines with J gene TRBJ2-5; either TRBD1 or TRBD2 may fit D (5 bases each). Germline V gene data show CDR1 as SGHRS and CDR2 as YFSETQ. The CDR3 spans 13 residues. V gave up 3 bases and J gave up 4 bases, with 10 bases separating them. CDR3 region: CASSSGTSETQYF. CDR3 DNA sequence: TGCGCCAGCAGCTCCGGGACCTCAGAGACCCAGTACTTC.

The chain uses TRBV6-1 and TRBJ2-7, with D perhaps matching TRBD1 or TRBD2 (5 bases each). Trimming stripped 7 bases from V and 3 bases from J, with 16 bases between. The CDR3 length is 14 residues. The germline gives CDR1 MNHNS, CDR2 SASEGT. The CDR3 DNA sequence: TGTGCCAGCACGGGGCCCCCTAAGATCTACGAGCAGTACTTC. This sequence encodes CASTGPPKIYEQYF.

Many counts were recorded for this clonotype. The chain couples TRBV7-9 to TRBJ2-5, with 7 bases that match TRBD2. Germline V CDR1 and CDR2: SEHNR, FQNEAQ (reference sequence). The CDR3 extends over 17 amino acids. V gave up 5 bases and J gave up 1 base; unmatched junction bases: 13. For the CDR3, the DNA is TGTGCCAGCAGCCCCCGCGGTGTGCGGGAGACCCAAGAGACCCAGTACTTC. Its translation is CASSPRGVRETQETQYF.

This clonotype was seen a few times. CDR3 coding DNA: TGTGCCAGCAGCTTATCGGGTTACAATCAGCCCCAGCATTTT. It encodes CASSLSGYNQPQHF. The chain links TRBV7-9 to TRBJ1-5; D remains unclear. Germline V gene data show CDR1 as SEHNR and CDR2 as FQNEAQ (reference sequence). V shed 2 bases and J shed 3 bases, with 8 bases lying between them. The CDR3 runs to 14 residues.

The chain carries TRBV10-3 and TRBJ2-2, with TRBD2 matching over 8 bases. Germline loops: CDR1 ENHRY, CDR2 SYGVKD. The CDR3 loop spans 14 amino acids. V lost 8 bases and J lost 3; bases outside the gene matches: 5. CDR3 sequence: CAIREGKDTGELFF. DNA of the CDR3: TGTGCCATCCGGGAGGGAAAGGACACCGGGGAGCTGTTTTTT.

This clonotype was seen ten or more times. This chain joins TRBV28 and TRBJ1-5, with D perhaps matching TRBD1 (5 bases). V dropped 6 bases and J dropped 3 bases, with 12 bases sitting between them. Germline V gene sequence: CDR1 MDHEN, CDR2 SYDVKM. The CDR3 sequence is 14 residues long. In DNA, the CDR3 is TGTGCCAGCAGAAAGGACAATACCAATCAGCCCCAGCATTTT. Translation gives CASRKDNTNQPQHF.

This clonotype was detected a few times. The J gene is TRBJ2-5, the V gene TRBV13, with D possibly being TRBD1 or TRBD2 (6 bases each). CDR1 is PRHDT, CDR2 FYEKMQ, per germline (reference sequence). V shed 3 bases and J shed 2 bases, with 22 bases lying between them. The CDR3 loop spans 18 amino acids. This chain's CDR3 is CASSFSLGHRGGQETQYF. In nucleotides, the CDR3 is TGTGCCAGCAGCTTTTCTTTAGGACACCGAGGGGGGCAAGAGACCCAGTACTTC.

This clonotype was counted a single time. This may arise from a read error, as a much more abundant clone is one base away. The chain has TRBV7-8 and TRBJ1-5, with D unresolved. The CDR3 covers 14 residues. Trimming left V 1 base short and J 3 bases short, with 7 bases between. Germline-derived CDR1 and CDR2 are SGHVS and FQNEAQ. CDR3 protein: CASSLGPLNQPQHF. The CDR3 nucleotides read TGTGCCAGCAGCTTAGGACCCCTCAATCAGCCCCAGCATTTT.

The J gene is TRBJ2-2, the V gene TRBV7-2; 8 bases match TRBD1. The length of the CDR3 is 16 residues. Losses at the gene ends were 6 bases for V and 5 bases for J; bases not matched to a gene: 11. In germline, CDR1 is SGHTA, CDR2 FQGNSA. The CDR3 DNA reads TGTGCCAGCAGTAAGACAGGGGTCCTTTTGACCGGGGAGCTGTTTTTT. It translates to CASSKTGVLLTGELFF.

This clonotype turned up a few times. The chain couples TRBV29-1 to TRBJ1-2; the D is unclear. Deletions cut 4 bases from V and 6 bases from J, with 9 bases between. CDR3 size: 11 residues. Germline V CDR1 and CDR2: SQVTM, ANQGSEA. CDR3 region: CSVVAVDGYTF. CDR3 DNA: TGCAGCGTTGTGGCAGTAGATGGCTACACCTTC.

The chain combines TRBV7-2 with TRBJ1-1; weak D call: TRBD1 (5 bases). Trimming removed 1 base at V and 0 bases at J, with 15 bases between. The CDR3 is made up of 17 amino acids. The germline V gene encodes CDR1 SGHTA and CDR2 FQGNSA. CDR3 in DNA: TGTGCCAGCAGCTTAGTCGGGGGGGAACTATTGAACACTGAAGCTTTCTTT. It encodes CASSLVGGELLNTEAFF.

This clonotype was seen repeatedly, ten times or more. The V and J genes are TRBV18 and TRBJ2-7; D unresolved. The CDR3 extends over 14 amino acids. Germline CDR1 KGHSH, CDR2 LQKENI. V was trimmed by 3 bases and J by 2 bases, leaving 11 bases between them. CDR3 protein: CASSPSVPTYEQYF. DNA for the CDR3: TGTGCCAGCTCACCTAGTGTTCCCACCTACGAGCAGTACTTC.

This clonotype was seen repeatedly, ten times or more. This sequence joins TRBV27 and TRBJ1-2, with TRBD1 identical over 9 bases. Germline V gene data show CDR1 as MNHEY and CDR2 as SMNVEV (reference sequence). The CDR3 has 16 amino acids. V shed 0 bases and J 13 bases; nucleotides not matched to a gene: 15. In nucleotides, the CDR3 is TGTGCCAGCAGTTTATCGGACATCCGGGACAGGGATCGGGCCACCTTC. Amino acid sequence: CASSLSDIRDRDRATF.

Details on this clonotype: This sequence may be a read error, since a much larger clone differs from it by one base. The gene calls are TRBV7-8 and TRBJ1-4, with 9 bases lining up with TRBD1. With V trimmed by 5 bases and J by 12 bases, 10 bases remained unmatched. Looked up from germline, CDR1 is SGHVS and CDR2 is FQNEAQ. This CDR3 has 14 residues. The CDR3 nucleotides read TGTGCCAGCAGCGTGGGACAGGGCCGAGAAGAACTGTTTTTT. Protein product: CASSVGQGREELFF.

The rearrangement joins TRBV10-3 to TRBJ2-5; D remains ambiguous. The CDR3 spans 12 residues. V lost 4 bases, J lost 0 bases, and 3 bases lay in between. CDR1 is ENHRY and CDR2 is SYGVKD in the germline V gene. The CDR3 DNA sequence: TGTGCCATCAGTGTTAACCAAGAGACCCAGTACTTC. This encodes CAISVNQETQYF.

This clonotype showed up many times. The chain links TRBV20-1 to TRBJ2-2; 8 nucleotides line up with TRBD2. The V and J ends lost 6 bases and 6 bases, in that order; junction bases with no gene match: 9. The CDR3 contains 14 residues. Germline assignment: CDR1 DFQATT and CDR2 SNEGSKA (reference sequence). CDR3 loop: CSARRTSKAGELFF. CDR3 coding DNA: TGCAGTGCCCGACGGACTAGCAAGGCCGGGGAGCTGTTTTTT.